Listed below are T cell receptor beta chains from one sample, sequenced in a study of blood T cell repertoires in COVID-19. Clones were read by immunoSEQ multiplex PCR, and TCRdb kept only the in-frame ones, dropping some. The sample holds approximately 150,000 clones, 65% to 90% seen once. Material: peripheral blood. These receptors all come from a man between 70 and 80 years old with acute or convalescent COVID-19. Each CDR3 is given with its conserved first and last residue. D genes are given only for firm matches. The size field is filled for only some rows; it gives once, few, many or a size class.

CDR3aa: CASSPRQGARNQPQHF
CDR3nt: TGCGCCAGCAGCCCACGACAGGGGGCCCGAAATCAGCCCCAGCATTTT
d_gene: TRBD1
j_gene: TRBJ1-5
v_gene: TRBV23-1
abundance: few

CDR3aa: CASSPHRGKKDGYTF
CDR3nt: TGTGCCAGCAGTCCACACAGGGGAAAGAAGGATGGCTACACCTTC
d_gene: TRBD1
j_gene: TRBJ1-2
v_gene: TRBV28
abundance: .

CDR3aa: CASSSYGTEAFF
CDR3nt: TGTGCCAGCAGCTCCTATGGTACTGAAGCTTTCTTT
d_gene: .
j_gene: TRBJ1-1
v_gene: TRBV7-9
abundance: .

CDR3aa: CASSPDRGTYNEQFF
CDR3nt: TGTGCCAGTAGTCCAGACAGGGGGACTTACAATGAGCAGTTCTTC
d_gene: TRBD1
j_gene: TRBJ2-1
v_gene: TRBV19
abundance: .

CDR3aa: CASSIQLAGRVGNEQFF
CDR3nt: TGTGCCAGTAGTATTCAACTGGCGGGAAGGGTCGGTAATGAGCAGTTCTTC
d_gene: .
j_gene: TRBJ2-1
v_gene: TRBV19
abundance: .

CDR3aa: CATSPGLAGVGETQYF
CDR3nt: TGTGCCACCAGTCCGGGACTAGCGGGAGTAGGAGAGACCCAGTACTTC
d_gene: TRBD2
j_gene: TRBJ2-5
v_gene: TRBV24-1
abundance: .

CDR3aa: CASSEMAGGLPYGYTF
CDR3nt: TGTGCCAGCAGTGAAATGGCAGGGGGCCTCCCCTATGGCTACACCTTC
d_gene: TRBD1
j_gene: TRBJ1-2
v_gene: TRBV6-1
abundance: .

CDR3aa: CASSLRDRGTRAQYF
CDR3nt: TGTGCCAGCAGCTTAAGGGACAGGGGTACGCGGGCCCAGTACTTC
d_gene: TRBD1
j_gene: TRBJ2-5
v_gene: TRBV7-6
abundance: .

CDR3aa: CASSVSSQGSNEQYF
CDR3nt: TGTGCCAGCAGCGTCTCTTCACAGGGAAGCAACGAGCAGTACTTC
d_gene: .
j_gene: TRBJ2-7
v_gene: TRBV9
abundance: .

CDR3aa: CSASKGAGQNSPLHF
CDR3nt: TGCAGTGCTAGTAAAGGAGCGGGTCAAAATTCACCCCTCCACTTT
d_gene: .
j_gene: TRBJ1-6
v_gene: TRBV20-1
abundance: .

CDR3aa: CASSYLPGQGADQPQHF
CDR3nt: TGTGCCAGCAGTTACCTACCGGGACAGGGGGCGGATCAGCCCCAGCATTTT
d_gene: TRBD1
j_gene: TRBJ1-5
v_gene: TRBV6-2/TRBV6-3
abundance: .

CDR3aa: CASAHYWGGGNQPQHF
CDR3nt: TGTGCCAGCGCCCACTATTGGGGGGGTGGCAATCAGCCCCAGCATTTT
d_gene: .
j_gene: TRBJ1-5
v_gene: TRBV28
abundance: .

CDR3aa: CASSLVGRMRDTQYF
CDR3nt: TGTGCCAGCAGCTTAGTTGGTCGAATGAGGGATACGCAGTATTTT
d_gene: .
j_gene: TRBJ2-3
v_gene: TRBV5-6
abundance: .

CDR3aa: CASSVDRGNTGELFF
CDR3nt: TGTGCCAGCAGCGTAGACAGGGGGAACACCGGGGAGCTGTTTTTT
d_gene: TRBD1
j_gene: TRBJ2-2
v_gene: TRBV11-1
abundance: .

CDR3aa: CASSLLPQGVETQYF
CDR3nt: TGTGCCAGCAGTTTATTGCCCCAGGGTGTAGAGACCCAGTACTTC
d_gene: .
j_gene: TRBJ2-5
v_gene: TRBV28
abundance: .

CDR3aa: CASRRTGASYEQYF
CDR3nt: TGTGCCAGCAGAAGGACAGGGGCTTCTTACGAGCAGTACTTC
d_gene: TRBD1
j_gene: TRBJ2-7
v_gene: TRBV6-5
abundance: .

CDR3aa: CATSQGWSYNEQFF
CDR3nt: TGTGCCACCAGTCAGGGTTGGTCCTACAATGAGCAGTTCTTC
d_gene: .
j_gene: TRBJ2-1
v_gene: TRBV24-1
abundance: .

CDR3aa: CASSPRLAGGTDTQYF
CDR3nt: TGTGCCAGCAGCCCGAGACTAGCGGGAGGCACAGATACGCAGTATTTT
d_gene: TRBD2
j_gene: TRBJ2-3
v_gene: TRBV4-2
abundance: .

CDR3aa: CASSKTAHSGANVLTF
CDR3nt: TGTGCCAGCAGTAAGACAGCGCACTCTGGGGCCAACGTCCTGACTTTC
d_gene: .
j_gene: TRBJ2-6
v_gene: TRBV2
abundance: .

CDR3aa: CASSQDLGGSYNEQFF
CDR3nt: TGTGCCAGCAGCCAAGATCTAGGGGGCTCCTACAATGAGCAGTTCTTC
d_gene: .
j_gene: TRBJ2-1
v_gene: TRBV3-1/TRBV3-2
abundance: .

CDR3aa: CAGTGGDEKLFF
CDR3nt: TGTGCCGGGACAGGGGGAGATGAAAAACTGTTTTTT
d_gene: TRBD1
j_gene: TRBJ1-4
v_gene: TRBV30
abundance: .

CDR3aa: CASREAGELFF
CDR3nt: TGTGCCAGCAGAGAGGCTGGGGAGCTGTTTTTT
d_gene: .
j_gene: TRBJ2-2
v_gene: TRBV2
abundance: .

CDR3aa: CASSLFRDSSYEQYF
CDR3nt: TGTGCCAGCAGCCTCTTCCGGGACAGCTCCTACGAGCAGTACTTC
d_gene: TRBD1
j_gene: TRBJ2-7
v_gene: TRBV6-5
abundance: few

CDR3aa: CASGRWGGAQETQYF
CDR3nt: TGCGCCAGCGGCCGGTGGGGCGGGGCCCAAGAGACCCAGTACTTC
d_gene: .
j_gene: TRBJ2-5
v_gene: TRBV5-1
abundance: .

CDR3aa: CASSLYRDNREAFF
CDR3nt: TGTGCCAGCAGTTTATACAGGGATAATAGGGAAGCTTTCTTT
d_gene: .
j_gene: TRBJ1-1
v_gene: TRBV28
abundance: .

CDR3aa: CASSPDRGDITAQYF
CDR3nt: TGCGCCAGCAGTCCGGACAGGGGAGACATTACCGCGCAGTACTTC
d_gene: TRBD1
j_gene: TRBJ2-7
v_gene: TRBV5-1
abundance: .

CDR3aa: CASSLGIGGGYGYTF
CDR3nt: TGTGCCAGCAGCTTAGGAATTGGGGGCGGCTATGGCTACACCTTC
d_gene: .
j_gene: TRBJ1-2
v_gene: TRBV7-2
abundance: .

CDR3aa: CASRSRVYNQPQHF
CDR3nt: TGCGCCAGCAGAAGCCGGGTCTACAATCAGCCCCAGCATTTT
d_gene: .
j_gene: TRBJ1-5
v_gene: TRBV5-1
abundance: .

CDR3aa: CASSFLAGFTDTQYF
CDR3nt: TGTGCCAGCAGTTTTCTAGCGGGATTCACAGATACGCAGTATTTT
d_gene: TRBD2
j_gene: TRBJ2-3
v_gene: TRBV28
abundance: .

CDR3aa: CASRLSGSNEKLFF
CDR3nt: TGTGCCAGCAGGTTATCAGGGTCTAATGAAAAACTGTTTTTT
d_gene: .
j_gene: TRBJ1-4
v_gene: TRBV28
abundance: .

CDR3aa: CASSLGAGGYEQYF
CDR3nt: TGTGCCAGCAGCTTAGGCGCAGGGGGCTACGAGCAGTACTTC
d_gene: TRBD1
j_gene: TRBJ2-7
v_gene: TRBV11-2
abundance: once

CDR3aa: CASSLDSGSTNTGELFF
CDR3nt: TGCGCCAGCAGCTTGGATAGCGGGTCTACGAACACCGGGGAGCTGTTTTTT
d_gene: TRBD2
j_gene: TRBJ2-2
v_gene: TRBV5-1
abundance: .

CDR3aa: CASTPGTANEKLFF
CDR3nt: TGTGCCAGCACTCCCGGGACAGCTAATGAAAAACTGTTTTTT
d_gene: TRBD1
j_gene: TRBJ1-4
v_gene: TRBV6-5
abundance: .

CDR3aa: CASDGRGNVLTF
CDR3nt: TGTGCCAGCGATGGGCGGGGCAACGTCCTGACTTTC
d_gene: .
j_gene: TRBJ2-6
v_gene: TRBV28
abundance: .

CDR3aa: CASSHDSSYEQYF
CDR3nt: TGTGCCAGCAGCCATGACAGCTCCTACGAGCAGTACTTC
d_gene: .
j_gene: TRBJ2-7
v_gene: TRBV3-1/TRBV3-2
abundance: .

CDR3aa: CASSLGPREQYF
CDR3nt: TGTGCCAGCAGCTTAGGCCCGCGGGAGCAGTACTTC
d_gene: .
j_gene: TRBJ2-7
v_gene: TRBV7-8
abundance: .

CDR3aa: CASNPAGGDHNEQFF
CDR3nt: TGTGCCAGCAATCCCGCCGGGGGGGACCACAATGAGCAGTTCTTC
d_gene: TRBD2
j_gene: TRBJ2-1
v_gene: TRBV28
abundance: .

CDR3aa: CASSRGQSYEQYF
CDR3nt: TGTGCCAGTAGTAGGGGACAATCCTACGAGCAGTACTTC
d_gene: .
j_gene: TRBJ2-7
v_gene: TRBV19
abundance: .

CDR3aa: CASSTHATGTEAFF
CDR3nt: TGCGCCAGCAGCACACACGCGACGGGCACTGAAGCTTTCTTT
d_gene: .
j_gene: TRBJ1-1
v_gene: TRBV5-1
abundance: .

CDR3aa: CASSYSSPGQAAQYF
CDR3nt: TGTGCCAGCAGTTACTCGAGTCCCGGACAGGCGGCCCAGTACTTC
d_gene: TRBD1
j_gene: TRBJ2-5
v_gene: TRBV6-2/TRBV6-3
abundance: .

CDR3aa: CASSLLGGENTGELFF
CDR3nt: TGTGCCAGCAGCTTACTCGGCGGGGAGAACACCGGGGAGCTGTTTTTT
d_gene: .
j_gene: TRBJ2-2
v_gene: TRBV7-9
abundance: .

CDR3aa: CASSRTRDDEQYF
CDR3nt: TGTGCCAGCAGCCGGACTAGGGACGACGAGCAGTACTTC
d_gene: TRBD2
j_gene: TRBJ2-7
v_gene: TRBV11-3
abundance: few

CDR3aa: CATSRDWGTGSSHEQYF
CDR3nt: TGTGCCACCAGCAGAGATTGGGGGACAGGATCATCCCACGAGCAGTACTTC
d_gene: TRBD1
j_gene: TRBJ2-7
v_gene: TRBV15
abundance: once

CDR3aa: CAWTDTGLPLHF
CDR3nt: TGTGCCTGGACCGATACAGGGTTACCCCTCCACTTT
d_gene: .
j_gene: TRBJ1-6
v_gene: TRBV30
abundance: .

CDR3aa: CASSTFRTVSNQPQHF
CDR3nt: TGTGCCAGCAGCACCTTCAGGACAGTGAGCAATCAGCCCCAGCATTTT
d_gene: .
j_gene: TRBJ1-5
v_gene: TRBV5-6
abundance: .